What follows is one TCR beta chain and its context. The CDR3 loop spans 15 amino acids. Trimming cost V 0 bases and J 4 bases, with 12 bases left between them. Germline V CDR1 and CDR2: LNHDA, SQIVND (reference sequence). This table comes from immunoSEQ multiplex PCR, and its TCRdb copy is limited to in-frame clones, with some not included. Of under 250,000 clones listed, around 86% are singletons. These data belong to a study of cytomegalovirus exposure and HLA in healthy donors. The chain recombines TRBV19 with TRBJ1-1; no reliable D call. Sequencing was done on a sample of PBMCs. This receptor was obtained from a woman aged 18-29 years in good health and CMV-seropositive. The CDR3 bases are TGTGCCAGTAGTATAGATCGGGGATGGGGCACTGAAGCTTTCTTT. It yields the protein CASSIDRGWGTEAFF.